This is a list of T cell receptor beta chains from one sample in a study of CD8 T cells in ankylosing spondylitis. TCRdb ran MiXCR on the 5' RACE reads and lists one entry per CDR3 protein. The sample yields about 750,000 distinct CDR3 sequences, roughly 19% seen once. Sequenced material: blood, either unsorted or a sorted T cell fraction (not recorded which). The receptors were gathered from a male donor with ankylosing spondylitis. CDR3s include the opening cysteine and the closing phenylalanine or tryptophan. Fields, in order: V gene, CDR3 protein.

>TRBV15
CATSGQLSNEQFF
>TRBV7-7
CASSPSLFTDTQYF
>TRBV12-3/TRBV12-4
CASSLSGAGQGNQPQHF
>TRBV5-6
CASSLATVGPLNTGELFF
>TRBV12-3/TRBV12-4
CASSLRGITDTQYF
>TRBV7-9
CASSLGESVGNTIYF
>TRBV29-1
CSVRAPMNTEAFF
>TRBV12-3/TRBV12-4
CASSFHHTGGPHGQPQHF
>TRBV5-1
CASSHTSGENTDTQYF
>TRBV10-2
CASGPGQVSEAFF
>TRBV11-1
CASSSPAERTTFQERQYF
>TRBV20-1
CSARAYTEAFF
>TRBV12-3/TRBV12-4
CASAFGHQETQYF
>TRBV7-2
CASSLVGTSGENIQYF
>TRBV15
CATSRDFRGDYGYTF
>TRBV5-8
CASSVGLYEQYF
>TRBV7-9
CASSFGQGPLEQFF
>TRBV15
CATSRDALIRRGDTQYF
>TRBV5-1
CASSSPVGSPTDTQYF
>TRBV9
CASSVGGDYNEKLFF
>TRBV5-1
CASTHPGTSGKGGYNEQFF
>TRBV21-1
CASSPRDGVNFGNTIYF
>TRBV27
CASSSIQGASYEQYF
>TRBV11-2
CASSPTRGPNYGYTF
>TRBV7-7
CASSPGIQAAGELFF
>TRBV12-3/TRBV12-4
CASSLAGTQPQHF
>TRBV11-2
CASRGQGALSGNTIYF
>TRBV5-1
CASSWRGIEETQYF
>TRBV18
CASSPVGISEKLFF
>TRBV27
CASSLEFLHTQYF
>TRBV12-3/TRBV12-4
CASSSAGEGVPHGYTF
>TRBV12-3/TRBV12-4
CASSFQGMGTGELFF
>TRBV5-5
CASSLVLAGGSRDTQYF
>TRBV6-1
CASSDAGQGDQPQHF
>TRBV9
CASSPTTSSKNIQYF
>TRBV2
CASSPNGQGREKLFF
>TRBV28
CASSLSPQGIEQYF
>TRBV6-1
CASSPGRATEAFF
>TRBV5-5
CASSLGGTVSSYEQYF
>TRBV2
CASSEGYGTGELFF
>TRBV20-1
CSASNLRTYEQYF
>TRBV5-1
CASSPGTAVADTQYF
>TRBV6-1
CASSTGRSLYEQYF
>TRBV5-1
CASRWGTNTGELFF
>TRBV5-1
CASSSLGSANTGELFF
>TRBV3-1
CASSQGPPGSYNEQFF
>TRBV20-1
CSAWDRPGDYTF
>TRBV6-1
CASRVDYTDTQYF
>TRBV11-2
CASTATGTSGRPLKEQYF